Below are 15 T cell receptor beta chains sequenced from a single sample in a study of T-cell reconstitution after alpha-beta-depleted transplantation in children. Molecular barcoding with unique molecular identifiers was used for the TCRbeta library. MiXCR, run by TCRdb on the PCR reads, gives a single entry per CDR3 protein. In the table there are about 410,000 distinct CDR3 sequences, over 20% of which are singletons. Sequenced here: PBMCs from the stem cell graft donor, sampled from the stem cell graft. Receptors were obtained from a human donor who donated a stem cell graft to a child with acute myeloid leukemia.

This clonotype was seen ten or more times. J is TRBJ2-7 and V is TRBV12-3 or TRBV12-4, with D perhaps given as TRBD1 or TRBD2 (7 bases each). This CDR3 is 15 amino acids long. Deletions cut 5 bases from V and 0 bases from J, with 14 bases between. The CDR3 nucleotides are TGTGCCAGCAGTGGGGGGGGACAGCTCTCCTACGAGCAGTACTTC. This encodes CASSGGGQLSYEQYF.

This clonotype turned up a few times. This chain uses TRBV10-3 with TRBJ1-1; D might be TRBD1 (6 bases). The CDR3 is 13 residues long. Germline loops: CDR1 ENHRY, CDR2 SYGVKD. Trimming stripped 9 bases from V and 1 base from J, with 12 bases between. This CDR3 reads CAIWDIKNTEAFF. The CDR3, as DNA: TGTGCCATTTGGGACATTAAGAACACTGAAGCTTTCTTT.

This clonotype has a count of ten or more. This sequence joins TRBV29-1 and TRBJ2-1; maybe TRBD2 (5 bases). V lost 4 bases and J 4 bases, leaving 11 bases between the germline ends. CDR3 length equals 13 residues. Germline-derived CDR1 and CDR2 are SQVTM and ANQGSEA. Here the CDR3 reads CSVAGLLYNEQFF. In DNA, the CDR3 is TGCAGCGTTGCAGGACTCCTTTACAATGAGCAGTTCTTC.

Many counts were recorded for this clonotype. The chain joins TRBV24-1 to TRBJ2-1; the match to TRBD1 covers 7 bases. Germline values: CDR1 KGHDR, CDR2 SFDVKD. With V trimmed by 10 bases and J by 4 bases, 6 bases remained unmatched. The length of the CDR3 is 13 residues. CDR3 amino acids: CATGTDLYNEQFF. The CDR3 bases are TGTGCCACTGGGACAGACCTTTACAATGAGCAGTTCTTC.

The table lists this clonotype with many counts. The chain joins TRBV20-1 to TRBJ2-3; D possibly corresponds to TRBD2 (6 bases). The germline gives CDR1 DFQATT, CDR2 SNEGSKA (reference sequence). CDR3 length: 13 amino acids. The ends were cut back, 5 bases at V and 6 bases at J, with 15 bases in the middle. The DNA for the CDR3 is TGCAGTGCTTGCCTAGCGCGGCGGGATACGCAGTATTTT. This sequence encodes CSACLARRDTQYF.

CDR3 nucleotides: TGTGCCAGCAGTTTCGACCCAGATACGCAGTATTTT. Encoded protein: CASSFDPDTQYF. The rearrangement uses TRBV12-3 or TRBV12-4 and TRBJ2-3; no definite D call. This CDR3 is 12 amino acids long. Trimming left V 3 bases short and J 4 bases short, with 5 bases between.

This chain joins TRBV2 and TRBJ2-7; 7 bases align to TRBD1. The CDR3 is made up of 13 amino acids. Germline CDR1 is SNHLY and CDR2 is FYNNEI. V trimming: 2 bases; J trimming: 3 bases; junction bases outside the gene matches: 1. CDR3: CASSEWTGYEQYF. The CDR3 DNA is TGTGCCAGCAGTGAATGGACAGGCTACGAGCAGTACTTC.

This clonotype appeared many times. The J gene is TRBJ2-5, the V gene TRBV28; 8 positions match TRBD1. Germline V lookup: CDR1 MDHEN, CDR2 SYDVKM. V was clipped by 6 bases and J by 0 bases; unmatched bases: 9. The CDR3 has 16 amino acids. CDR3 sequence (DNA): TGTGCCAGCAGCCGACGGACAGGGACGTACCAAGAGACCCAGTACTTC. Translating gives CASSRRTGTYQETQYF.

The chain carries TRBV20-1 and TRBJ2-7, with D possibly TRBD2 on 5 matching bases. In germline, CDR1 is DFQATT, CDR2 SNEGSKA (reference sequence). Trimming cost V 3 bases and J 0 bases, with 15 bases left between them. The length of the CDR3 is 15 residues. The DNA for the CDR3 is TGCAGTGCTAGTGAGTGGGTGGGGAGCTCCTACGAGCAGTACTTC. This gives the protein CSASEWVGSSYEQYF.

This clonotype was observed many times. The V gene is TRBV20-1, the J gene TRBJ2-1, with 11 bases fitting TRBD2. With 5 bases clipped from V and 2 bases from J, the junction kept 8 bases outside the gene matches. Germline lookup yields CDR1 DFQATT and CDR2 SNEGSKA (reference sequence). The CDR3 runs to 16 residues. The CDR3 loop is CSAAGTSGFTYNEQFF. Written as DNA, the CDR3 is TGCAGTGCTGCCGGGACTAGCGGTTTCACCTACAATGAGCAGTTCTTC.

The V and J genes are TRBV10-3 and TRBJ2-1; D not resolved. Germline CDR1 and CDR2: ENHRY and SYGVKD. Trimming pared 10 bases from V and 6 bases from J, leaving 19 bases between. CDR3 length: 14 residues. For the CDR3, the DNA is TGTGCCACGTCCGGCCTCTCTAAAGGCAATGAGCAGTTCTTC. Residues: CATSGLSKGNEQFF.

Ten or more counts support this clonotype. The chain carries TRBV12-3 or TRBV12-4 and TRBJ2-1; no firm D call. There are 13 residues in the CDR3. The ends were cut back, 3 bases at V and 6 bases at J, with 9 bases in the middle. The CDR3 sequence is CASSLRTTNEQFF. Written as DNA, the CDR3 is TGTGCCAGCAGTTTGCGGACCACCAATGAGCAGTTCTTC.

This clonotype was counted many times. The chain employs TRBV12-3 or TRBV12-4 and TRBJ2-5; tentatively, D is TRBD2 (5 bases). With 1 base removed from V and 5 bases from J, the gap between germline ends came to 14 bases. The CDR3 is 15 residues long. The CDR3 DNA reads as TGTGCCAGCAGTTTAGAGGGTCCGGGCGGGGAGACCCAGTACTTC. Amino acids: CASSLEGPGGETQYF.

This rearrangement joins TRBV28 to TRBJ1-2; 7 bases are a match to TRBD1. The germline V gene has CDR1 MDHEN and CDR2 SYDVKM. This CDR3 has 14 residues. The J segment lost 6 bases and the V segment lost 6 bases, leaving 10 bases of the junction unmatched. The CDR3: CASSFSDRPNGYTF. The CDR3 DNA reads TGTGCCAGCAGCTTCTCGGACAGGCCAAATGGCTACACCTTC.

The gene calls are TRBV28 and TRBJ1-2; the match to TRBD1 covers 8 bases. After removal of 5 bases from V and 5 bases from J, the junction contained 7 bases not matched to a gene. Germline loops: CDR1 MDHEN, CDR2 SYDVKM. The CDR3 totals 14 residues. CDR3 sequence reads: CASSRGTGPYGYTF. In DNA, the CDR3 is TGTGCCAGCAGTCGCGGGACAGGCCCATATGGCTACACCTTC.